This is a list of T cell receptor beta chains from one sample in a study of CD8+CD57+ T cells in acquired aplastic anemia. Each CDR3 protein is one row after TCRdb ran MiXCR on the reads. This repertoire shows 260,000 or so distinct CDR3 sequences, approximately 82% found once; its top ten account for around 40%. The sample consisted of sorted CD4+, CD8+, or CD8+CD57+ T cells (not recorded which) from PBMCs. These receptors all stem from a human donor with aplastic anemia. Both conserved end residues are part of each CDR3. D genes are given only for firm matches. Some rows mark clone size as missing; the rest say once, few, many or name a class of expanded clone.

v_gene	d_gene	abundance	j_gene	CDR3nt	CDR3aa
TRBV15	NA	few	TRBJ1-2	TGTGCCACCAGCAGGGGCTTGGACTATGGCTACACCTTC	CATSRGLDYGYTF
TRBV2	NA	NA	TRBJ2-3	TGTGCCAGCAGTGCTGGAGGGATCCATACGCAGTATTTC	CASSAGGIHTQYF
TRBV9	NA	NA	TRBJ1-2	TGTGCCAGCAGCGGGGATTCGAGAGGCCGCTATAGCTACACCTTC	CASSGDSRGRYSYTF
TRBV7-2	TRBD1	NA	TRBJ1-6	TGCGCCAGCAGCCAAGGGGACAGTAATTCTACCCACCACTTT	CASSQGDSNSTHHF
TRBV2	NA	NA	TRBJ2-1	TGTGCCAGCAGCGCTGTACAGGGTACCAATGAGCAGTTCTTC	CASSAVQGTNEQFF
TRBV9	NA	once	TRBJ2-5	TGTGCCACCAGCGTAGGCACCGCCCAAGAGACGCCGCACTTC	CATSVGTAQETPHF
TRBV5-4	NA	NA	TRBJ2-7	TGTGCCAGCAGACCCCAGGGGGGAGAGCAGTACTTC	CASRPQGGEQYF
TRBV24-1	NA	once	TRBJ1-1	TGTGCCACCAGAGACGGCACTGGGCATAATGCTTTCTTT	CATRDGTGHNAFF
TRBV7-8	TRBD1	few	TRBJ1-1	TGTGCCAGCAGCTTTCATCCGGCAGGGACAGCTCTTGCTTTCTTT	CASSFHPAGTALAFF
TRBV2	TRBD1	NA	TRBJ1-1	TGTGCCAGCGGGTTAGGGGGCACAAATACTCAAGCTTTTTTT	CASGLGGTNTQAFF
TRBV5-8	NA	NA	TRBJ2-1	TGTGCCAGCAGCCGTGCTAGGGGGGGAAATGAGCAGTTCTTC	CASSRARGGNEQFF
TRBV7-8	NA	NA	TRBJ2-7	TGTGCCAGCAGCGTAGCTGCCGACAACAATAAGCAGTACTTC	CASSVAADNNKQYF
TRBV7-8	NA	NA	TRBJ2-3	TGTGCCAGCAGCTTAGCGATAGGTGCTAATACAGAGAATTTT	CASSLAIGANTENF